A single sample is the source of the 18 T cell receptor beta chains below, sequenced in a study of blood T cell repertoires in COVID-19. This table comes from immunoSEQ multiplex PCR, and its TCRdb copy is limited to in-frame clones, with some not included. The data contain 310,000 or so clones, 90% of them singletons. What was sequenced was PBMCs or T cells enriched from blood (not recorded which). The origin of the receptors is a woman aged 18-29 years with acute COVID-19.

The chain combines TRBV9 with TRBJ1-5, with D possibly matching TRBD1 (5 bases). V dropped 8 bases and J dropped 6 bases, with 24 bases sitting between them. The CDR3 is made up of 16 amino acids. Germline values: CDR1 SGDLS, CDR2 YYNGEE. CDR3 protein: CASCLLGGTFLQPQHF. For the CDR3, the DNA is TGTGCCAGTTGTCTGTTGGGAGGGACCTTCCTTCAGCCCCAGCATTTT.

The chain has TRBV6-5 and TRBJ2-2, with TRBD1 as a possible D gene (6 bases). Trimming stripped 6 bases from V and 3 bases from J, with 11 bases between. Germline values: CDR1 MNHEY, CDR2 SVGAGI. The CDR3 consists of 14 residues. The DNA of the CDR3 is TGTGCCAGCAGCCAGGGGTACGACACCGGGGAGCTGTTTTTT. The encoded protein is CASSQGYDTGELFF.

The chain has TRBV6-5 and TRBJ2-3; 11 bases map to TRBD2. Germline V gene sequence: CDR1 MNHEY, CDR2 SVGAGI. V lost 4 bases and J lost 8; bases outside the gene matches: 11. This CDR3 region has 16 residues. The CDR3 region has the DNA TGTGCCAGCAGTTTTCGACTAGCGGGAAAGGAGGGTACGCAGTATTTT. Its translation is CASSFRLAGKEGTQYF.

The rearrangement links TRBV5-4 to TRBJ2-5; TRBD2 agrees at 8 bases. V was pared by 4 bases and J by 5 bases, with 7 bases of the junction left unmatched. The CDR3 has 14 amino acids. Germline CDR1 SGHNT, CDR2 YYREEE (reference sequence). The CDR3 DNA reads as TGTGCCAGCAGCCCGAGGCCTAGCGGGGAGACCCAGTACTTC. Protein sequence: CASSPRPSGETQYF.

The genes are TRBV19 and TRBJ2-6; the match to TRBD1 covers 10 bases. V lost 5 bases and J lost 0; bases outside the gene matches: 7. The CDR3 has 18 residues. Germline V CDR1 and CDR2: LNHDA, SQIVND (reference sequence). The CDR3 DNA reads TGTGCCAGTAGTTTTCGGGACAGGGGCCTCTCTGGGGCCAACGTCCTGACTTTC. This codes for CASSFRDRGLSGANVLTF. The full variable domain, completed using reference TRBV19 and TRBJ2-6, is DGGITQSPKYLFRKEGQNVTLSCEQNLNHDAMYWYRQDPGQGLRLIYYSQIVNDFQKGDIAEGYSVSREKKESFPLTVTSAQKNPTAFYLCASSFRDRGLSGANVLTFGAGSRLTVL.

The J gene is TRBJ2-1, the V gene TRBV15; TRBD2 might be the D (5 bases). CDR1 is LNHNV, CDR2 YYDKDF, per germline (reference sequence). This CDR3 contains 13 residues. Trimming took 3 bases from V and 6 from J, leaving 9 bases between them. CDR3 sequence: CATSSSRGNEQFF. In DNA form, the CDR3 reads TGTGCCACCAGCAGTAGCCGGGGCAATGAGCAGTTCTTC.

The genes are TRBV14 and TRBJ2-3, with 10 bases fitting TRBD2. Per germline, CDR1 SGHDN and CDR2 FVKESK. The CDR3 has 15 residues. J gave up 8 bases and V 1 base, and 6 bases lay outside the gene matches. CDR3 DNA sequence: TGTGCCAGCAGCCAAGCACTAGCGGGGAGGGGTACGCAGTATTTT. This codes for CASSQALAGRGTQYF.

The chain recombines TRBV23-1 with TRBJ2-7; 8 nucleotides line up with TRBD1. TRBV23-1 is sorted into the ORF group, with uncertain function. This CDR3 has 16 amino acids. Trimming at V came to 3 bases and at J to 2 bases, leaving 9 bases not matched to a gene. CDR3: CASSHRTGKGTYEQYF. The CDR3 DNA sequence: TGCGCCAGCAGTCACCGGACAGGGAAAGGAACCTACGAGCAGTACTTC.

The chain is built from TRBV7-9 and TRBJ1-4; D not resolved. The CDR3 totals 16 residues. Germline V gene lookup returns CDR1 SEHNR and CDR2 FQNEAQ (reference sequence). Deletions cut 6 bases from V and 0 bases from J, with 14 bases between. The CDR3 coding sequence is TGTGCCAGCAGTCCCGAGGGAGTTGCAACTAATGAAAAACTGTTTTTT. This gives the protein CASSPEGVATNEKLFF.

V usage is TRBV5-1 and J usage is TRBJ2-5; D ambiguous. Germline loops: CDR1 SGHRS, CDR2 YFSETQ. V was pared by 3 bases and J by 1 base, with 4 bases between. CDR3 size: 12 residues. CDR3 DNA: TGCGCCAGCAGCTCCCTCCAAGAGACCCAGTACTTC. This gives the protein CASSSLQETQYF.

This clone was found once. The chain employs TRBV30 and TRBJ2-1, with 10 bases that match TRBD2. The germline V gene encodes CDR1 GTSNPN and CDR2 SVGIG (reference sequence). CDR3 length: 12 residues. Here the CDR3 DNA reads TGTGGGCTAGCGGGAGTGCGGGGTGAGCAGTTCTTC. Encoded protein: CGLAGVRGEQFF.

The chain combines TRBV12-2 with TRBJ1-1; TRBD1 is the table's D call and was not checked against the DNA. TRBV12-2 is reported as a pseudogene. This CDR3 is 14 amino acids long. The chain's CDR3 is CASSDTGMNTEAFF. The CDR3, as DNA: TGTGCAAGTAGTGACACAGGAATGAACACTGAAGCTTTCTTT.

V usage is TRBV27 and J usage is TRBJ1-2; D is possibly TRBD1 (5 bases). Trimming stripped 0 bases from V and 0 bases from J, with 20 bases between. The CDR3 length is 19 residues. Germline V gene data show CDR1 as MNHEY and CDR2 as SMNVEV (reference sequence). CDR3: CASSLSGRVQLVANYGYTF. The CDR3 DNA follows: TGTGCCAGCAGTTTATCAGGCAGGGTCCAACTGGTAGCTAACTATGGCTACACCTTC.

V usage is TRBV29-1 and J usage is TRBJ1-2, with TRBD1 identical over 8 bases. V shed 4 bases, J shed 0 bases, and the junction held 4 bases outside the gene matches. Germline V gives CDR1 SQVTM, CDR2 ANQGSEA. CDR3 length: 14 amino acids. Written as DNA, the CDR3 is TGCAGCGTTGCCCCGACAGGGGCTAACTATGGCTACACCTTC. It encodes CSVAPTGANYGYTF.

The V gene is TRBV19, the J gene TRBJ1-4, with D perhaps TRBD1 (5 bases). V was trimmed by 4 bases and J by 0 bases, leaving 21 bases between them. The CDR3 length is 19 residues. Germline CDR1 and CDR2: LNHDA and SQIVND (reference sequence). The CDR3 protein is CASSRRPIQGVATNEKLFF. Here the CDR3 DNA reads TGTGCCAGTAGTAGACGACCCATTCAAGGGGTTGCAACTAATGAAAAACTGTTTTTT.

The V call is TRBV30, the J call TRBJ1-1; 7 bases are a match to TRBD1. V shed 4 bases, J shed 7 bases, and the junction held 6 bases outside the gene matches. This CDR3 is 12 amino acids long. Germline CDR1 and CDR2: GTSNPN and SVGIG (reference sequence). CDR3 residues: CAWNRDSYEAFF. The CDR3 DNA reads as TGTGCCTGGAATCGGGACAGCTATGAAGCTTTCTTT.

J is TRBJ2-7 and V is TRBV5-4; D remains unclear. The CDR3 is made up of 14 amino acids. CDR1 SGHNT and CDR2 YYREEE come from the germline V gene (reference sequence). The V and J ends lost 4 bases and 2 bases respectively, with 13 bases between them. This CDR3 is CASSPAGSPYEQYF. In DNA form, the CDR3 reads TGTGCCAGCAGCCCCGCCGGGTCACCCTACGAGCAGTACTTC.

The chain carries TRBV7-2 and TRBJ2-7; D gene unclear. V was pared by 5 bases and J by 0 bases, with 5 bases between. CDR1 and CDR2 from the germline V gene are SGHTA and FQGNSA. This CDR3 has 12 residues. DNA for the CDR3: TGTGCCAGCAGCACAGTCTCCTACGAGCAGTACTTC. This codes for CASSTVSYEQYF.